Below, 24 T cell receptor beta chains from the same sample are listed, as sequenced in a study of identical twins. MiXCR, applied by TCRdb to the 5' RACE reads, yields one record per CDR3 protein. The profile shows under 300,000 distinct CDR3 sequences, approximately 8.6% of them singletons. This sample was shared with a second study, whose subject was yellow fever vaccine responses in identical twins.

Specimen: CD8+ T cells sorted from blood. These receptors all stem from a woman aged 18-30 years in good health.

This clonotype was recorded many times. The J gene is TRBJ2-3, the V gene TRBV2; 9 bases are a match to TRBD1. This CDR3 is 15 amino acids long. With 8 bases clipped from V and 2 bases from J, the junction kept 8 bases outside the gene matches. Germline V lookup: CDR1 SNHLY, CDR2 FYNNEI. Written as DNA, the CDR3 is TGTGCCAGCCGCTCCGGGACAGGGTACACAGATACGCAGTATTTT. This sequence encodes CASRSGTGYTDTQYF.

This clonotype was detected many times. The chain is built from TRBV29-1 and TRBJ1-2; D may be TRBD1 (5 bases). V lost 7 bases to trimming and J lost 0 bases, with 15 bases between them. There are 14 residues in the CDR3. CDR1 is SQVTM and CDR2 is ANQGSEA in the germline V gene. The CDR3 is CSALTDTPNYGYTF. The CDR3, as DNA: TGCAGCGCCCTGACAGACACACCTAACTATGGCTACACCTTC.

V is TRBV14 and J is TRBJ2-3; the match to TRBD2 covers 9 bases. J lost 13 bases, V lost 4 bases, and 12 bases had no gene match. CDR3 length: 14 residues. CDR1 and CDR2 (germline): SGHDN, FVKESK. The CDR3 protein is CASSPAISGGREYF. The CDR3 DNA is TGTGCCAGCAGCCCTGCCATTAGCGGGGGAAGGGAGTATTTT.

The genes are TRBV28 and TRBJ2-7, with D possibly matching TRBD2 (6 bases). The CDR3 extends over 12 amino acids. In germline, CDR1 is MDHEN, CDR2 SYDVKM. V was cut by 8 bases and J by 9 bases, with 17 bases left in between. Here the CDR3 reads CASGRPWDAQYF. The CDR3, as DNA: TGTGCCAGCGGGAGGCCCTGGGATGCGCAGTACTTC.

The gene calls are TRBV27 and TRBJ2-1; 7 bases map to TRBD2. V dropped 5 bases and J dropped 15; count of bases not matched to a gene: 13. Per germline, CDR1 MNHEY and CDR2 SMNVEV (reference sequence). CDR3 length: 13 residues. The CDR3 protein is CASSPGTSASTFF. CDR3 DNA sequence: TGTGCCAGCAGTCCAGGAACTAGCGCGTCGACGTTCTTC.

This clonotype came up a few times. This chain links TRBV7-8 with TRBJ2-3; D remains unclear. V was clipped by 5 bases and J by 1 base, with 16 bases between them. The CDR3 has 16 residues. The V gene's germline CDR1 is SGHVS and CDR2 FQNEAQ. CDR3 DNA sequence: TGTGCCAGCAGCCCGTCTTTGCGGATACGCACAGATACGCAGTATTTT. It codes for CASSPSLRIRTDTQYF.

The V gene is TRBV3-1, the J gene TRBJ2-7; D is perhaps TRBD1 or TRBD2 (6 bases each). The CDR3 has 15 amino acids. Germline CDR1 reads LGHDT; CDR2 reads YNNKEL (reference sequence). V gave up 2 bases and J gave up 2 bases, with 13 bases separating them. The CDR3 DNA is TGTGCCAGCAGCCAACGCGGGACACCAACCTACGAGCAGTACTTC. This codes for CASSQRGTPTYEQYF.

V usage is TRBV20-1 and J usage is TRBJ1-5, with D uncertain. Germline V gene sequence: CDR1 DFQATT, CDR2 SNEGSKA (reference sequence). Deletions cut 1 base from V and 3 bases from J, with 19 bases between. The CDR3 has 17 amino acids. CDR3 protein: CSARGVLEGSANQPQHF. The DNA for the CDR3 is TGCAGTGCTAGAGGAGTTTTGGAGGGTTCAGCCAATCAGCCCCAGCATTTT.

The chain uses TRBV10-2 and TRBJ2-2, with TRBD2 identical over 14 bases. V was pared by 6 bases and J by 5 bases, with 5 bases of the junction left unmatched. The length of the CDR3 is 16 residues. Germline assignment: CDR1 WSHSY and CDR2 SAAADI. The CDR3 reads CASRGLAGVLTGELFF. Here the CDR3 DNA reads TGCGCCAGCAGGGGACTAGCGGGAGTCCTAACCGGGGAGCTGTTTTTT.

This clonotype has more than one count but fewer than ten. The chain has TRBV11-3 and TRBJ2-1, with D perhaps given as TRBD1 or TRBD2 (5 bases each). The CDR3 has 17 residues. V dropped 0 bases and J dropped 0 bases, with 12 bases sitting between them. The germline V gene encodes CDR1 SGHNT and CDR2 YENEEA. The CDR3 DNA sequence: TGTGCCAGCAGCTTAGATGGGGGAGCGATCTCCTACAATGAGCAGTTCTTC. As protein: CASSLDGGAISYNEQFF.

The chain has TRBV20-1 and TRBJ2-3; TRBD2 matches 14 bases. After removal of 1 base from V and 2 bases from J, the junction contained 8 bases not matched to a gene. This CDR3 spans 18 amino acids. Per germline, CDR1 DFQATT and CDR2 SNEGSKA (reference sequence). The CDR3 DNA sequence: TGCAGTGCTAGAGTAGGGGGACTAGCGGGGGTCTACACAGATACGCAGTATTTT. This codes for CSARVGGLAGVYTDTQYF.

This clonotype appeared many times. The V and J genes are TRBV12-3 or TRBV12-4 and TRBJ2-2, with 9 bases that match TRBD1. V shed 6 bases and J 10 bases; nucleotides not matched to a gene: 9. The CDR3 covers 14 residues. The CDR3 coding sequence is TGTGCCAGCAGCCCCGGGACAGGGTGGGTGGAGCTGTTTTTT. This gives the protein CASSPGTGWVELFF.

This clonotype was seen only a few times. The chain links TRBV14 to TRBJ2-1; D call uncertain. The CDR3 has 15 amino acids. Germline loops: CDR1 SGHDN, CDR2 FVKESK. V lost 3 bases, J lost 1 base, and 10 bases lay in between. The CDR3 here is CASSHATFSYNEQFF. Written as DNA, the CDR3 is TGTGCCAGCAGCCACGCGACCTTTTCCTACAATGAGCAGTTCTTC.

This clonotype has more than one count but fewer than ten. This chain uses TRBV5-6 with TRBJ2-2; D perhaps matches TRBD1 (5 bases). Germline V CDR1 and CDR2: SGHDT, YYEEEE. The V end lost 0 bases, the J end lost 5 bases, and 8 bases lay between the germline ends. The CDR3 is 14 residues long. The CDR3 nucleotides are TGTGCCAGCAGCTTGGCACGACAGACCGGGGAGCTGTTTTTT. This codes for CASSLARQTGELFF.

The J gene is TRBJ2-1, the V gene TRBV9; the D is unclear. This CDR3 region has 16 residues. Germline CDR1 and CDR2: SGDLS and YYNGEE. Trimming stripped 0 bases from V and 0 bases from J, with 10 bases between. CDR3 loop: CASSVEKHSSYNEQFF. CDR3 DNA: TGTGCCAGCAGCGTAGAGAAACATAGCTCCTACAATGAGCAGTTCTTC.

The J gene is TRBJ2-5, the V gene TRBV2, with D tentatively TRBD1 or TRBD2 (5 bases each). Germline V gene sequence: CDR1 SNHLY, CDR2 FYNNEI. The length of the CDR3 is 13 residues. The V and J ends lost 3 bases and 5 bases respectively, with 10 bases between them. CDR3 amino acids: CASSDLGVETQYF. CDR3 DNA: TGTGCCAGCAGTGATCTGGGGGTCGAGACCCAGTACTTC.

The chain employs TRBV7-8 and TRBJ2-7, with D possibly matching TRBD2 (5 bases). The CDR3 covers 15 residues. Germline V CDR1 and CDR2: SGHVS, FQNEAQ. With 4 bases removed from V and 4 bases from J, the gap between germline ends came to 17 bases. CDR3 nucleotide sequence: TGTGCCAGCAGCTCACGACTAAGCGTCGGTTACGAGCAGTACTTC. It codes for CASSSRLSVGYEQYF.

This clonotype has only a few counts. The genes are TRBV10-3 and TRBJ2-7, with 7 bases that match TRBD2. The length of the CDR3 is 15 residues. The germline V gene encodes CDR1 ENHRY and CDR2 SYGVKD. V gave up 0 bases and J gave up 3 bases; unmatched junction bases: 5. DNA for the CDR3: TGTGCCATCAGTGAGTCCGACCCTAGCGGCTACGAGCAGTACTTC. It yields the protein CAISESDPSGYEQYF.

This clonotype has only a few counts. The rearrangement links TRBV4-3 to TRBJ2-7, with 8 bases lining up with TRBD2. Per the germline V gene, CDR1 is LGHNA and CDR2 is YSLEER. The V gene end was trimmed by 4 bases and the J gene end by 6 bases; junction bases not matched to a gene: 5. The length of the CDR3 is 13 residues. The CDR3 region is CASSPSGGSEQYF. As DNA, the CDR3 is TGCGCCAGCAGCCCAAGCGGGGGCAGCGAGCAGTACTTC.

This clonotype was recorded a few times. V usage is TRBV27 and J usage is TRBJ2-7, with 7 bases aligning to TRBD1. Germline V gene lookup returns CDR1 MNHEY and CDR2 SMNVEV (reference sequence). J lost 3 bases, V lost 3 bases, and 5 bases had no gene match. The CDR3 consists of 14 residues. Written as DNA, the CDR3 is TGTGCCAGCAGTTTCTCCGCAGGGGGCTACGAGCAGTACTTC. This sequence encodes CASSFSAGGYEQYF.

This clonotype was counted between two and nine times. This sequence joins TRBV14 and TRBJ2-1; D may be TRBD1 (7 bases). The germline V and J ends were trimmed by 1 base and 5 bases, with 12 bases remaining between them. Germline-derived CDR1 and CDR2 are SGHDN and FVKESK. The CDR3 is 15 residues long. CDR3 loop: CASSQARGRHNEQFF. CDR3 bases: TGTGCCAGCAGCCAAGCCAGGGGGAGGCACAATGAGCAGTTCTTC.

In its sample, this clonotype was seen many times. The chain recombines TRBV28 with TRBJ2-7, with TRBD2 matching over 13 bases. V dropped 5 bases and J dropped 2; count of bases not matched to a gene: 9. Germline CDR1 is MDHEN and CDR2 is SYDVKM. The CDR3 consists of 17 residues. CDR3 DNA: TGTGCCAGCAGTATCCCCGGACTAGCGGGAGCGACCTACGAGCAGTACTTC. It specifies CASSIPGLAGATYEQYF.

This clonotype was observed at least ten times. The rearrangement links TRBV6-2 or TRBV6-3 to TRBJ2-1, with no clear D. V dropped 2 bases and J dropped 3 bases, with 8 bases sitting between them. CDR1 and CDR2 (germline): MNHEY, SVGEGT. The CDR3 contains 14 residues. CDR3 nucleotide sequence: TGTGCCAGCAGTTACACAGAGAGCTACAATGAGCAGTTCTTC. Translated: CASSYTESYNEQFF.

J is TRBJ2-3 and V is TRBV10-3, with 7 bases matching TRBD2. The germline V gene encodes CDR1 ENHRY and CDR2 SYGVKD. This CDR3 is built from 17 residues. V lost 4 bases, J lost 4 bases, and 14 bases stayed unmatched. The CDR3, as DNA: TGTGCCATCAGTGGCCCCTTGGCGGGAGATAAACCAGATACGCAGTATTTT. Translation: CAISGPLAGDKPDTQYF.